This is a list of T cell receptor beta chains from one sample in a study of shared clonotypes between healthy human individuals. Only in-frame clones appear in the TCRdb table, and some are missing; sequencing was by immunoSEQ multiplex PCR. The sample shows about 2.1 million clones, approximately 92% of them seen only once. The sequenced sample was naive CD8+ T cells from PBMCs. The receptors were sampled from a man aged 18 to 29 in good health. Some clones in this sample may be carry-over from other donors' samples. The CDR3 runs from the conserved cysteine through the conserved F or W. D genes are given only for firm matches. Not all rows give a size; the values are once, few, many and, for expanded clones, a class.

>-|TRBV27|TRBJ1-5|-
CASSFRGASQPQHF
TGTGCCAGCAGTTTTAGGGGGGCTAGTCAGCCCCAGCATTTT
>-|TRBV5-4|TRBJ2-7|TRBD1
CASSLGDRAYEQYF
TGTGCCAGCAGCTTGGGTGACAGGGCCTACGAGCAGTACTTC
>-|TRBV28|TRBJ2-2|-
CASSLMYGELFF
TGTGCCAGCAGTTTAATGTACGGGGAGCTGTTTTTT
>-|TRBV7-9|TRBJ2-7|TRBD1
CASSNRDRGLYEQYF
TGTGCCAGCTCCAACCGGGACAGGGGGCTCTACGAGCAGTACTTC
>-|TRBV4-3|TRBJ2-2|TRBD2
CASSPGSGRATGELFF
TGCGCCAGCAGCCCAGGAAGCGGGAGGGCCACCGGGGAGCTGTTTTTT
>-|TRBV15|TRBJ2-7|-
CATSSDDSRVYEQYF
TGTGCCACCAGCAGTGACGATTCTAGGGTCTACGAGCAGTACTTC
>-|TRBV30|TRBJ1-1|-
CAWSGTAYIEAFF
TGTGCCTGGAGTGGGACGGCCTACATTGAAGCTTTCTTT
>-|TRBV4-3|TRBJ2-3|TRBD2
CASSQDLRGGHTDTQYF
TGCGCCAGCAGCCAAGATTTGAGGGGAGGGCATACAGATACGCAGTATTTT
>-|TRBV10-3|TRBJ2-1|TRBD1
CAISEGDRGYNEQFF
TGTGCCATCAGTGAGGGGGACAGGGGCTACAATGAGCAGTTCTTC
>-|TRBV6-5|TRBJ2-7|-
CASSYSRQKPTYEQYF
TGTGCCAGCAGTTACAGCCGACAGAAACCTACCTACGAGCAGTACTTC
>-|TRBV7-8|TRBJ2-3|TRBD2
CASSLGLAGAGDTQYF
TGTGCCAGCAGCTTAGGGCTAGCGGGAGCCGGAGATACGCAGTATTTT
>-|TRBV7-9|TRBJ2-3|-
CASSPPGGTDTQYF
TGTGCCAGCAGCCCTCCAGGGGGGACAGATACGCAGTATTTT
>-|TRBV6-5|TRBJ1-2|-
CASSGGLSGGYTF
TGTGCCAGCAGTGGGGGCCTCTCTGGGGGCTACACCTTC
>-|TRBV15|TRBJ1-5|TRBD1
CATSRDHEDRGQGQPQHF
TGTGCCACCAGCAGAGATCACGAGGACAGGGGGCAGGGTCAGCCCCAGCATTTT
>-|TRBV7-9|TRBJ2-7|-
CASSLAPGGGYEQYF
TGTGCCAGCAGCTTAGCCCCCGGGGGCGGCTACGAGCAGTACTTC
>-|TRBV5-4|TRBJ2-1|TRBD2
CASSSGLAGGNEQFF
TGTGCCAGCAGCTCAGGACTAGCGGGAGGGAATGAGCAGTTCTTC
>-|TRBV9|TRBJ1-3|-
CASSVVGGSGNTIYF
TGTGCCAGCAGCGTAGTGGGCGGCTCTGGAAACACCATATATTTT
>-|TRBV6-4|TRBJ2-1|-
CASSAGTYNEQFF
TGTGCCAGCAGTGCCGGGACTTACAATGAGCAGTTCTTC
>-|TRBV28|TRBJ2-7|-
CASSLTGISSYEQYF
TGTGCCAGCAGTTTAACCGGGATTAGCTCCTACGAGCAGTACTTC
>few|TRBV7-9|TRBJ1-4|-
CASTGPGWGEKLFF
TGTGCCAGCACGGGGCCGGGATGGGGTGAAAAACTGTTTTTT
>-|TRBV27|TRBJ2-1|TRBD2
CASSSPGTSSDNEQFF
TGTGCCAGCAGTTCCCCCGGGACTAGCAGTGACAATGAGCAGTTCTTC
>few|TRBV5-6|TRBJ1-1|-
CASSLGQTNTEAFF
TGTGCCAGCAGCTTGGGACAGACGAACACTGAAGCTTTCTTT
>-|TRBV11-1|TRBJ2-2|-
CASSLAPGGELFF
TGTGCCAGCAGCTTAGCCCCTGGGGGGGAGCTGTTTTTT
>-|TRBV28|TRBJ1-1|-
CASSLGVGTEAFF
TGTGCCAGCAGTTTAGGGGTGGGTACTGAAGCTTTCTTT
>-|TRBV28|TRBJ2-3|-
CASSLAPPGSGENTDTQYF
TGTGCCAGCAGTTTAGCCCCCCCGGGGAGCGGAGAAAACACAGATACGCAGTATTTT
>-|TRBV6-5|TRBJ1-4|TRBD1
CASRVRDREYEKLFF
TGTGCCAGCAGGGTCCGGGACAGGGAGTATGAAAAACTGTTTTTT
>-|TRBV27|TRBJ2-7|-
CASSLTRVGYEQYF
TGTGCCAGCAGTTTAACGAGAGTAGGGTACGAGCAGTACTTC
>-|TRBV10-3|TRBJ1-1|-
CAISPITGFPNTEAFF
TGTGCCATCAGCCCCATTACAGGATTTCCGAACACTGAAGCTTTCTTT
>few|TRBV7-9|TRBJ1-1|-
CASRANPAEAFF
TGTGCCAGCAGAGCTAACCCAGCTGAAGCTTTCTTT
>-|TRBV19|TRBJ2-7|TRBD1
CASRQGLDEQYF
TGTGCCAGTAGACAGGGGTTGGACGAGCAGTACTTC
>-|TRBV7-9|TRBJ1-1|-
CASSLAGQGTEAFF
TGTGCCAGCAGCTTAGCAGGGCAGGGCACTGAAGCTTTCTTT
>-|TRBV7-9|TRBJ2-5|-
CASSLGGARETQYF
TGTGCCAGCAGCTTAGGGGGGGCTCGGGAGACCCAGTACTTC
>-|TRBV7-6|TRBJ1-4|-
CASSLKARATNEKLFF
TGTGCCAGCAGCTTAAAGGCGCGTGCAACTAATGAAAAACTGTTTTTT
>-|TRBV27|TRBJ1-1|-
CASSDFTEAFF
TGTGCCAGCAGTGATTTCACTGAAGCTTTCTTT
>-|TRBV28|TRBJ2-1|TRBD1
CASSKGQEAYNEQFF
TGTGCCAGCAGCAAGGGACAGGAAGCCTACAATGAGCAGTTCTTC
>-|TRBV5-6|TRBJ2-6|TRBD1
CASSHARTGEGSGANVLTF
TGTGCCAGCAGCCACGCTCGGACAGGAGAAGGCTCTGGGGCCAACGTCCTGACTTTC
>-|TRBV2|TRBJ2-1|TRBD2
CASNSGRARNEQFF
TGTGCCAGCAACAGCGGGAGGGCCCGGAATGAGCAGTTCTTC
>-|TRBV28|TRBJ1-5|-
CASSFPKTGYSNQPQHF
TGTGCCAGCAGTTTTCCTAAGACAGGCTATAGCAATCAGCCCCAGCATTTT
>-|TRBV5-4|TRBJ2-5|-
CASSRLPGHPKYF
TGTGCCAGCAGCCGGCTCCCGGGACACCCTAAGTACTTC
>-|TRBV28|TRBJ1-1|TRBD1
CASSLWTGQANTEAFF
TGTGCCAGCAGTTTATGGACCGGACAGGCGAACACTGAAGCTTTCTTT
>-|TRBV2|TRBJ1-5|-
CASSGAWGNQPQHF
TGTGCCAGCAGTGGGGCTTGGGGCAATCAGCCCCAGCATTTT
>-|TRBV5-4|TRBJ2-5|TRBD1
CASRDRERETQYF
TGTGCCAGCCGCGACAGGGAGCGGGAGACCCAGTACTTC
>-|TRBV9|TRBJ2-7|TRBD2
CASSVAAGGPYEQYF
TGTGCCAGCAGCGTAGCGGCGGGAGGGCCCTACGAGCAGTACTTC
>-|TRBV28|TRBJ2-2|-
CASSLGTPELFF
TGTGCCAGCAGTTTGGGGACCCCGGAGCTGTTTTTT
>-|TRBV7-9|TRBJ2-5|TRBD1
CASSPRQGQGETQYF
TGTGCCAGCAGCCCCCGGCAGGGACAGGGGGAGACCCAGTACTTC
>-|TRBV9|TRBJ1-1|-
CASSVDDRLNTEAFF
TGTGCCAGCAGCGTAGATGACAGATTGAACACTGAAGCTTTCTTT
>-|TRBV27|TRBJ2-7|-
CASSLYSRDYEQYF
TGTGCCAGCAGTTTATATTCCAGGGACTACGAGCAGTACTTC
>-|TRBV7-6|TRBJ2-1|-
CASSLVASYNEQFF
TGTGCCAGCAGCTTAGTAGCGTCCTACAATGAGCAGTTCTTC
>-|TRBV6-6|TRBJ1-2|TRBD1
CASTGQGMRGYTF
TGTGCCAGCACGGGACAGGGAATGAGGGGCTACACCTTC
>-|TRBV28|TRBJ1-5|-
CASRVGAAPQHF
TGTGCCAGCCGCGTGGGCGCCGCGCCCCAGCATTTT
>-|TRBV27|TRBJ2-3|-
CASSLRDRRATDTQYF
TGTGCCAGCAGTTTACGGGATAGGCGGGCCACAGATACGCAGTATTTT
>-|TRBV13|TRBJ2-7|-
CASSLEAGHEQYF
TGTGCCAGCAGCTTAGAGGCGGGGCACGAGCAGTACTTC
>-|TRBV29-1|TRBJ2-5|-
CSVFSPSETQYF
TGCAGCGTTTTCTCCCCTTCGGAGACCCAGTACTTC
>-|TRBV11-2|TRBJ2-7|-
CASSLRGTYEQYF
TGTGCCAGCAGCTTGCGCGGGACCTACGAGCAGTACTTC
>-|TRBV7-9|TRBJ1-4|-
CASSAPASVYEKLFF
TGTGCCAGCAGCGCCCCAGCGAGTGTCTATGAAAAACTGTTTTTT
>-|TRBV2|TRBJ1-5|-
CASSEALHRRQPQHF
TGTGCCAGCAGTGAAGCGCTTCACAGGCGCCAACCCCAGCATTTT